The 19 T cell receptor beta chains presented below share a single source sample, sequenced in a study of shared clonotypes between healthy human individuals. Method: immunoSEQ multiplex PCR; TCRdb's copy keeps in-frame clones and lacks some. This sample has hundreds of thousands of clones, with 75% to 85% found just once. Input material: PBMCs. The receptors derive from a woman between 40 and 50 years old in good health. Some clones in this sample may be carry-over from other donors' samples.

The CDR3 region is CSVDPGQTEAFF. In DNA form, the CDR3 reads TGCAGCGTTGACCCCGGACAGACCGAAGCTTTCTTT. This chain joins TRBV29-1 and TRBJ1-1; tentatively, D is TRBD1 (6 bases). Germline-derived CDR1 and CDR2 are SQVTM and ANQGSEA. Trimming pared 3 bases from V and 8 bases from J, leaving 13 bases between. This CDR3 has 12 residues.

Worth noting for this clone: The identical CDR3 is also encoded by other nucleotide sequences in the sample. The V gene is TRBV27, the J gene TRBJ2-5, with 9 bases identical to TRBD2. CDR1 and CDR2 (germline): MNHEY, SMNVEV (reference sequence). This CDR3 is 15 amino acids long. The V gene end was trimmed by 6 bases and the J gene end by 3 bases; junction bases not matched to a gene: 8. CDR3 bases: TGTGCCAGCAGCAGGCTAGCGGGGAATGAAGAGACCCAGTACTTC. It specifies CASSRLAGNEETQYF.

V gene TRBV7-6 combines with J gene TRBJ2-7; no clear D. Per germline, CDR1 SGHVS and CDR2 FNYEAQ. This CDR3 spans 15 amino acids. V lost 1 base, J lost 2 bases, and 12 bases lay in between. The CDR3 DNA is TGTGCCAGCAGCTTAGGTCAGTGGGAAGCCTACGAGCAGTACTTC. It yields the protein CASSLGQWEAYEQYF.

The V call is TRBV29-1, the J call TRBJ2-7; the match to TRBD1 covers 8 bases. J was trimmed by 3 bases and V by 6 bases; bases with no gene match: 7. This CDR3 is built from 13 residues. Germline V CDR1 and CDR2: SQVTM, ANQGSEA. CDR3 loop: CSVSGGAIYEQYF. DNA of the CDR3: TGCAGCGTATCAGGGGGCGCAATCTACGAGCAGTACTTC.

This clone has only a few counts. An end of the junction does not agree with germline; a read error may underlie this. This sample includes further DNA sequences coding for the same CDR3. The gene calls are TRBV6-5 and TRBJ2-7; 9 bases agree with TRBD2. The germline V gene encodes CDR1 MNHEY and CDR2 SVGAGI. This CDR3 has 16 residues. This CDR3 reads CASSYALAGVPAEQYF. CDR3 in DNA: TGTGCCAGCAGTTACGCCTTAGCGGGAGTGCCAGCCGAGCAGTATTTC.

This clone was seen a few times. One end of the junction varies from germline; a read error may be responsible. The V and J genes are TRBV5-1 and TRBJ1-3, with a possible D match to TRBD1 (5 bases). This CDR3 spans 14 amino acids. In germline, CDR1 is SGHRS, CDR2 YFSETQ. The DNA of the CDR3 is TGCGCCACCCCCCAGTCAGGGTGCGGAAGCACCATATATTTT. Its protein is CATPQSGCGSTIYF.

The CDR3 region is CASSLMTTGEQYF. The DNA of the CDR3 is TGTGCCAGCAGTTTAATGACTACTGGTGAGCAGTACTTC. The rearrangement joins TRBV28 to TRBJ2-5; the D gene is possibly TRBD2 (5 bases). Germline V gives CDR1 MDHEN, CDR2 SYDVKM. This CDR3 has 13 residues. V was clipped by 2 bases and J by 11 bases, with 15 bases between them. The full variable domain, rest sourced from reference TRBV28 and TRBJ2-5, is DVKVTQSSRYLVKRTGEKVFLECVQDMDHENMFWYRQDPGLGLRLIYFSYDVKMKEKGDIPEGYSVSREKKERFSLILESASTNQTSMYLCASSLMTTGEQYFGPGTRLLVL.

The CDR3 DNA follows: TGTGCCAGCAGATGGAGGGCTAGCGGAAGTCAAGAGACCCAGTACTTC. It is translated as CASRWRASGSQETQYF. V usage is TRBV2 and J usage is TRBJ2-5, with 7 bases fitting TRBD2. Germline V gene lookup returns CDR1 SNHLY and CDR2 FYNNEI. The V and J ends lost 6 bases and 2 bases, in that order; junction bases with no gene match: 12. The CDR3 length is 16 residues.

The J gene is TRBJ2-1, the V gene TRBV4-1; TRBD2 aligns across 7 bases. The CDR3 has 14 residues. Trimming at V came to 4 bases and at J to 6 bases, leaving 6 bases not matched to a gene. Germline V gene lookup returns CDR1 MGHRA and CDR2 YSYEKL. The CDR3 protein is CASSPRDYSNEQFF. The CDR3 DNA is TGCGCCAGCAGCCCCCGGGACTACTCCAATGAGCAGTTCTTC.

V and J are TRBV5-4 and TRBJ2-1, with 7 bases fitting TRBD1. The junction had 5 bases not matched to a gene; V was cut back by 3 bases and J by 8 bases. CDR1 and CDR2 (germline): SGHNT, YYREEE (reference sequence). The CDR3 loop spans 13 amino acids. The CDR3 is CASSSTGLDEQFF. The CDR3 bases are TGTGCCAGCAGCTCGACAGGGTTGGATGAGCAGTTCTTC.

A note on this clone: A much larger clone lies one base from this, so it may be a read error. The chain has TRBV29-1 and TRBJ2-5; D perhaps matches TRBD2 (5 bases). The germline V gene encodes CDR1 SQVTM and CDR2 ANQGSEA. This CDR3 is 11 amino acids long. Here the CDR3 DNA reads TGCGGCGTTGGAGGTACTGGGACCCAGTACTTC. Translation gives CGVGGTGTQYF.

Of note for this clone: Other DNA sequences in this sample translate to the same CDR3. The V gene is TRBV30, the J gene TRBJ2-7; TRBD1 might be the D (5 bases). This CDR3 spans 11 amino acids. The ends were cut back, 3 bases at V and 4 bases at J, with 7 bases in the middle. The germline gives CDR1 GTSNPN, CDR2 SVGIG (reference sequence). In DNA, the CDR3 is TGTGCCTGGAGGGACAATTACGAGCAGTACTTC. Translation: CAWRDNYEQYF.

The table lists this clone with a count of one. The J gene is TRBJ2-7, the V gene TRBV7-8; D ambiguous. The CDR3 is made up of 13 amino acids. Between the trimmed V and J ends, which lost 1 base and 3 bases, there was a span of 7 bases. Germline values: CDR1 SGHVS, CDR2 FQNEAQ. In nucleotides, the CDR3 is TGTGCCAGCAGCTTAGGCATCGACTACGAGCAGTACTTC. It codes for CASSLGIDYEQYF. The full variable domain, completed using reference TRBV7-8 and TRBJ2-7, is GAGVSQSPRYKVAKRGQDVALRCDPISGHVSLFWYQQALGQGPEFLTYFQNEAQLDKSGLPSDRFFAERPEGSVSTLKIQRTQQEDSAVYLCASSLGIDYEQYFGPGTRLTVT.

This clone appeared a single time. The CDR3 nucleotides are TGTGCCAGCAGTGAACGAAGGTTGGGGCGGACGCCATATGGCTACACCTTC. It is translated as CASSERRLGRTPYGYTF. The rearrangement joins TRBV6-1 to TRBJ1-2; D is perhaps TRBD1 (5 bases). The V and J ends lost 2 bases and 5 bases respectively, with 21 bases between them. This CDR3 has 17 amino acids. Per germline, CDR1 MNHNS and CDR2 SASEGT.

This chain links TRBV6-1 with TRBJ1-5; D perhaps matches TRBD1 (5 bases). Germline V gene data show CDR1 as MNHNS and CDR2 as SASEGT. V was shortened by 2 bases and J by 6 bases, with 8 bases between the two germline ends. This CDR3 has 13 amino acids. CDR3 in DNA: TGTGCCAGCAGTGAACGGGGGGGTCAGCCCCAGCATTTT. Amino acids: CASSERGGQPQHF.

The CDR3 loop reads CASSEYNRAYGYTF. CDR3 DNA: TGTGCCAGCAGTGAATACAACAGGGCCTATGGCTACACCTTC. The chain employs TRBV6-1 and TRBJ1-2, with D possibly matching TRBD1 (6 bases). This CDR3 contains 14 residues. Between the trimmed V and J ends, which lost 2 bases and 4 bases, there was a span of 11 bases. CDR1 and CDR2 (germline): MNHNS, SASEGT.

The chain employs TRBV29-1 and TRBJ1-2; D not resolved. The germline V gene has CDR1 SQVTM and CDR2 ANQGSEA. V was clipped by 4 bases and J by 4 bases, with 22 bases between them. The CDR3 is 16 amino acids. CDR3 amino acids: CSVALRATFPLYGYTF. The CDR3 nucleotides are TGCAGCGTTGCCCTGCGGGCTACCTTCCCCCTCTATGGCTACACCTTC.

With regard to this clone: With a far larger clone one base away, a read error is the likely cause. V gene TRBV27 combines with J gene TRBJ2-7; D unclear. The CDR3 is 12 residues long. Germline V gene sequence: CDR1 MNHEY, CDR2 SMNVEV (reference sequence). The CDR3 reads CACSGGAYEQYF. For the CDR3, the DNA is TGTGCCTGCAGTGGTGGGGCCTACGAGCAGTACTTC.

The rearrangement links TRBV10-3 to TRBJ2-3, with TRBD2 matching over 7 bases. CDR1 is ENHRY, CDR2 SYGVKD, per germline. This CDR3 spans 15 amino acids. The junction had 12 bases not matched to a gene; V was cut back by 10 bases and J by 2 bases. CDR3 nucleotides: TGTGCCACCCGCGGGACTACGGGGACCACAGATACGCAGTATTTT. It translates to CATRGTTGTTDTQYF.